The T cell receptor (beta chain) described here comes from a study of shared clonotypes between healthy human individuals. Whole-study findings and limits: As a rule, naive subsets had a larger estimated richness than memory subsets. Sampling was confined to blood; repertoires within tissues likely differ.

Data came from immunoSEQ multiplex PCR; TCRdb stores just in-frame clones and leaves some out. Seen here are more than 2,000,000 clones, more than 85% observed once, and the top ten hold around 0.4%. The CDR3 has 15 amino acids. Per germline, CDR1 SGHTA and CDR2 FQGNSA. Trimming took 5 bases from V and 8 from J; bases not matched to a gene: 6. As for this clone: Antigen: not known.

The genes are TRBV7-2 and TRBJ2-1, with 13 nucleotides matching TRBD2. This clonotype was sampled from a man aged 18 to 30 in good health. Some clones in this sample may be carry-over from other donors' samples. The specimen sequenced was naive CD4+ T cells from PBMCs. Noted subset: CD45RA+ positively selected. The CDR3 protein is CASSPGLAGDYEQFF. For the CDR3, the DNA is TGTGCCAGCAGCCCTGGACTAGCGGGAGACTATGAGCAGTTCTTC. The full variable domain, rest sourced from reference TRBV7-2 and TRBJ2-1, is GAGVSQSPSNKVTEKGKDVELRCDPISGHTALYWYRQSLGQGLEFLIYFQGNSAPDKSGLPSDRFSAERTGGSVSTLTIQRTQQEDSAVYLCASSPGLAGDYEQFFGPGTRLTVL.